Below, one T cell receptor beta chain is given with its context. As processed by the authors: It was from reference gene primer amplification that nucleated cell counts were estimated. Data came from immunoSEQ multiplex PCR; TCRdb stores just in-frame clones and leaves some out. V, J and clone size derive from that table, while D and trimming were established from the DNA sequence. The sample has roughly 90,000 clones; roughly 86% are singletons. This sample was taken from a study of blood T cell repertoires in COVID-19. Background on the study: COVID-19 samples collected from the United States, Italy and Spain covered acute and convalescent phases. The cDNA or gDNA used as material had been derived from T cells, B-cell-depleted T cells, or PBMCs.

With 7 bases clipped from V and 7 bases from J, the junction kept 10 bases outside the gene matches. Germline CDR1 SGHDN, CDR2 FVKESK. CDR3 length: 14 amino acids. Sequences were obtained from peripheral blood. The V gene is TRBV14, the J gene TRBJ2-1; TRBD2 aligns across 7 bases. The receptor's source is a man aged 35-49 years with acute or convalescent COVID-19. CDR3 in amino acids: CASTWGGIRNEQFF. Here the CDR3 DNA reads TGTGCCAGCACATGGGGGGGAATACGGAATGAGCAGTTCTTC.